This T cell receptor beta chain was documented in a study of T cell repertoires in cytomegalovirus infection. Whole-study context: It can be stated that public TCR beta signatures indicated CMV infection as well as a matching HLA type.

TCRdb used MiXCR to reprocess the reads, holding one entry per CDR3 protein. This table has about 160,000 distinct CDR3 sequences, roughly 15% appearing once. There are 16 residues in the CDR3. Germline V gives CDR1 SGHDN, CDR2 FVKESK. V was shortened by 3 bases and J by 0 bases, with 12 bases between the two germline ends. This rearrangement joins TRBV14 to TRBJ2-1; D call uncertain. This clonotype was sampled from a human donor in good health (CMV status not recorded). Some clones in this sample may be carry-over from other donors' samples. Sequencing was performed on CD8+ T cells from PBMCs. Written as DNA, the CDR3 is TGTGCCAGCAGCCAGGGCCGATACGTCTCCTACAATGAGCAGTTCTTC. Translated: CASSQGRYVSYNEQFF.